This TCR beta chain was observed in a study of blood T cell repertoires in COVID-19. Germline-derived CDR1 and CDR2 are LGHNA and YSLEER. The CDR3 extends over 15 amino acids. The ends were cut back, 0 bases at V and 4 bases at J, with 10 bases in the middle. The age range of participants was about 18 to 95 years, with residence in approximately 25 US areas. Participant reports of clinical history set cohort assignment. Recovered participants had two consecutive negative NP/OP PCR tests, healthcare professional clearance, or symptom resolution. TCRdb keeps only in-frame clones here, not all; method: immunoSEQ multiplex PCR. In the table there are around 200,000 clones, around 90% of which are singletons.

The V and J genes are TRBV4-3 and TRBJ1-3; TRBD1 is a possible D gene (5 bases). The TCR comes from a woman aged 25 to 39 who had recovered from COVID-19. Sequencing was performed on PBMCs or T cells enriched from blood (not recorded which). The CDR3, as DNA: TGCGCCAGCAGCCAAGAAGCAGGGATGGGAAACACCATATATTTT. The encoded protein is CASSQEAGMGNTIYF.